This T cell receptor (beta chain) appears in the sequencing data of a study of T cell responses to AZD1222 COVID-19 vaccine. Study-wide points: CD4 TCRs associated with vaccination spanned spike, dominating at 160-218 and 743-854. Possibly, clonal diversity was underestimated; donors were largely white British and included more females.

TCRdb's copy holds only in-frame clones and misses some; the assay was immunoSEQ multiplex PCR. The table has around 120,000 clones, about 90% seen once; the top ten hold approximately 1.1%. Trimming removed 4 bases from V and 4 bases from J; junction bases left unmatched: 4. This CDR3 is built from 14 residues. CDR1 and CDR2 (germline): PRHDT, FYEKMQ (reference sequence). In regard to this clone: Its antigen is unidentified.

The sequence was collected from an adult in good health. The J gene is TRBJ2-7, the V gene TRBV13; 10 bases match TRBD1. The sample was peripheral blood, taken on day 0 of AZD1222 vaccination. CDR3 coding DNA: TGTGCCAGCAGCTCGGACAGGGGGGAATACGAGCAGTACTTC. Its protein product is CASSSDRGEYEQYF.